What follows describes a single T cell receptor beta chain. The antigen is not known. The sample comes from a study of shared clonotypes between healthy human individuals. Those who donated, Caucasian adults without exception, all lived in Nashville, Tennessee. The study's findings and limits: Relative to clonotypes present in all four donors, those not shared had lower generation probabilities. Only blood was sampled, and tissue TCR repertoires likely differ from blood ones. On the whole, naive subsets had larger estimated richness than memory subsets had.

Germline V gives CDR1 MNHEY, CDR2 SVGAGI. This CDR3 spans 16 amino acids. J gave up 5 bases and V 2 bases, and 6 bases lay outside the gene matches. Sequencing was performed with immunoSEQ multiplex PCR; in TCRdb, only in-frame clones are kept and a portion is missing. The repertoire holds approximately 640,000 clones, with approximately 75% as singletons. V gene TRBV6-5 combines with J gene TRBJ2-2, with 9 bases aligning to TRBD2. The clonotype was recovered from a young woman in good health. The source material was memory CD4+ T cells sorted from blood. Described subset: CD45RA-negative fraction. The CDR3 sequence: CASSYNAGGQTGELFF. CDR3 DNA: TGTGCCAGCAGTTACAACGCGGGAGGGCAGACCGGGGAGCTGTTTTTT.